Shown below are 19 T cell receptor beta chains from a single sample sequenced in a study of early T cells in non-severe SARS-CoV-2 infection. TCRdb re-called the 5' RACE reads with MiXCR, one entry per CDR3 protein. The sample includes about 58,000 distinct CDR3 sequences, roughly 12% of them seen just once. Material: whole blood. The receptor set was obtained from an adult who was a healthcare worker with PCR-confirmed SARS-CoV-2 infection or an uninfected control (not recorded which).

This clonotype was found a few times. V is TRBV10-1 and J is TRBJ2-3; D is ambiguous. V was clipped by 2 bases and J by 2 bases, with 5 bases between them. The CDR3 extends over 13 amino acids. Germline V gene data show CDR1 as WNHNN and CDR2 as SYGVQD (reference sequence). CDR3 sequence (DNA): TGCGCCAGCAGTGAGGGTTTCACAGATACGCAGTATTTT. Its translation is CASSEGFTDTQYF.

The chain joins TRBV18 to TRBJ1-1; D uncertain. V lost 6 bases, J lost 7 bases, and 15 bases lay in between. There are 13 residues in the CDR3. The germline V gene has CDR1 KGHSH and CDR2 LQKENI. The CDR3 is CASSLTGIDEAFF. The CDR3 nucleotides read TGTGCCAGCTCCCTGACGGGGATCGATGAAGCTTTCTTT.

This clonotype was counted ten times or more. The chain couples TRBV5-1 to TRBJ1-2, with D tentatively TRBD1 (6 bases). The V gene lost 0 bases and the J gene lost 5 bases, with 11 bases spanning the gap. The CDR3 extends over 14 amino acids. Per germline, CDR1 SGHRS and CDR2 YFSETQ. The CDR3 nucleotides are TGCGCCAGCAGCTTGGCACAGGGAGGTTATGGCTACACCTTC. Its protein is CASSLAQGGYGYTF.

This clonotype was observed many times. The chain recombines TRBV5-1 with TRBJ2-1, with D unclear. The CDR3 totals 17 residues. Germline values: CDR1 SGHRS, CDR2 YFSETQ. V lost 4 bases and J 0 bases, leaving 17 bases between the germline ends. For the CDR3, the DNA is TGCGCCAGCAGCCCGGAACGGCCGGTCGGCTCCTACAATGAGCAGTTCTTC. Translating gives CASSPERPVGSYNEQFF.

The sample holds a few counts of this clonotype. This chain uses TRBV30 with TRBJ1-1, with D hard to call. With 2 bases removed from V and 0 bases from J, the gap between germline ends came to 10 bases. CDR1 and CDR2 (germline): GTSNPN, SVGIG (reference sequence). This CDR3 region has 14 residues. CDR3 sequence reads: CAWSKETVNTEAFF. The CDR3 nucleotides are TGTGCCTGGAGTAAAGAAACAGTGAACACTGAAGCTTTCTTT.

This clonotype appeared many times. The rearrangement links TRBV11-2 to TRBJ1-2; no clear D gene. The germline V and J ends were trimmed by 4 bases and 8 bases, with 11 bases remaining between them. Looked up from germline, CDR1 is SGHAT and CDR2 is FQNNGV. The CDR3 has 12 residues. The CDR3 DNA is TGTGCCAGCAGCTCGCTGGCGGGCGGCTACACCTTC. This gives the protein CASSSLAGGYTF. The variable domain in full, with the rest retrieved from reference TRBV11-2 and TRBJ1-2, is EAGVAQSPRYKIIEKRQSVAFWCNPISGHATLYWYQQILGQGPKLLIQFQNNGVVDDSQLPKDRFSAERLKGVDSTLKIQPAKLEDSAVYLCASSSLAGGYTFGSGTRLTVV.

This clonotype was detected a few times. J is TRBJ1-6 and V is TRBV14; D possibly corresponds to TRBD1 (5 bases). The V end was cut by 0 bases, the J end by 10 bases, with 13 bases between. CDR1 is SGHDN, CDR2 FVKESK, per germline. The length of the CDR3 is 15 residues. For the CDR3, the DNA is TGTGCCAGCAGCCAAGAGCGGGGGGTCGGGTCACCCCTCCACTTT. Residues: CASSQERGVGSPLHF.

This clonotype has only a few counts. This chain joins TRBV21-1 and TRBJ1-2. TRBV21-1 constitutes a pseudogene. This CDR3 is built from 13 residues. The CDR3 DNA sequence: TGTGCCAGCAGCAAAGGCGATAGGTATGGCTACACCTTC. Protein sequence: CASSKGDRYGYTF.

This clonotype was seen a few times. The chain is built from TRBV15 and TRBJ1-4; D possibly corresponds to TRBD1 (5 bases). Germline lookup yields CDR1 LNHNV and CDR2 YYDKDF (reference sequence). The CDR3 spans 16 residues. V was cut by 5 bases and J by 0 bases, with 13 bases left in between. CDR3 residues: CATSGVWGSTNEKLFF. The CDR3 DNA follows: TGTGCCACCAGCGGAGTCTGGGGCTCAACTAATGAAAAACTGTTTTTT.

The gene calls are TRBV18 and TRBJ2-1; D is undetermined. Germline V gene lookup returns CDR1 KGHSH and CDR2 LQKENI. The CDR3 sequence is 16 residues long. The V end was cut by 3 bases, the J end by 8 bases, with 20 bases between. The CDR3 DNA follows: TGTGCCAGCTCACCGCAAAACCCCGCCGGGTACCATGAGCAGTTCTTC. Protein: CASSPQNPAGYHEQFF.

This clonotype was picked up many times. V gene TRBV9 combines with J gene TRBJ2-7; 9 nucleotides align to TRBD1. The CDR3 runs 13 residues. Trimming cost V 7 bases and J 4 bases; bases outside gene matches: 6. The V gene's germline CDR1 is SGDLS and CDR2 YYNGEE. CDR3 sequence reads: CASGTGNLYEQYF. CDR3 coding DNA: TGTGCCAGCGGGACAGGGAATCTATACGAGCAGTACTTC.

This chain uses TRBV5-1 with TRBJ2-7, with 10 bases that match TRBD1. J was trimmed by 8 bases and V by 0 bases; bases with no gene match: 8. Germline CDR1 and CDR2: SGHRS and YFSETQ. The CDR3 is 15 residues long. The CDR3 DNA follows: TGCGCCAGCAGCTTGGCCGTGACAGGGGGCGACAAGCAGTACTTC. Its translation is CASSLAVTGGDKQYF.

The rearrangement uses TRBV7-2 and TRBJ2-3; D remains ambiguous. The CDR3 spans 11 residues. Germline CDR1 and CDR2: SGHTA and FQGNSA. Trimming left V 8 bases short and J 5 bases short, with 8 bases between. CDR3 sequence (DNA): TGTGCCAGCGGCCTTAGAGATACGCAGTATTTT. Residues: CASGLRDTQYF.

The chain employs TRBV11-2 and TRBJ2-1, with D perhaps matching TRBD1 (5 bases). The germline V and J ends were trimmed by 5 bases and 1 base, with 12 bases remaining between them. CDR3 length equals 15 residues. Germline CDR1 and CDR2: SGHAT and FQNNGV. CDR3 residues: CASSLGHRSYNEQFF. CDR3 nucleotide sequence: TGTGCCAGCAGCCTCGGACACCGATCCTACAATGAGCAGTTCTTC.

The V gene is TRBV5-1, the J gene TRBJ1-1; tentatively, D is TRBD1 (5 bases). There are 14 residues in the CDR3. Deletions cut 0 bases from V and 4 bases from J, with 10 bases between. Germline V gene lookup returns CDR1 SGHRS and CDR2 YFSETQ. The CDR3 DNA sequence: TGCGCCAGCAGCTTGGCCCAGGGAGGCACTGAAGCTTTCTTT. Translation gives CASSLAQGGTEAFF. The variable domain in full, completed from reference TRBV5-1 and TRBJ1-1, reads KAGVTQTPRYLIKTRGQQVTLSCSPISGHRSVSWYQQTPGQGLQFLFEYFSETQRNKGNFPGRFSGRQFSNSRSEMNVSTLELGDSALYLCASSLAQGGTEAFFGQGTRLTVV.

For the CDR3, the DNA is TGTGCCAGCACCTATCGGTCAGAGGACAGGGGGCTTGGAAACACCATATATTTT. It is translated as CASTYRSEDRGLGNTIYF. The chain has TRBV7-9 and TRBJ1-3, with TRBD1 matching 11 bases. CDR3 length: 18 amino acids. Germline V gene lookup returns CDR1 SEHNR and CDR2 FQNEAQ (reference sequence). The J segment lost 3 bases and the V segment lost 7 bases, leaving 14 bases of the junction unmatched.

This clonotype was seen repeatedly, ten times or more. The gene calls are TRBV27 and TRBJ1-5; D ambiguous. CDR1 and CDR2 from the germline V gene are MNHEY and SMNVEV (reference sequence). The CDR3 spans 13 residues. The V and J ends lost 0 bases and 7 bases respectively, with 7 bases between them. As DNA, the CDR3 is TGTGCCAGCAGTTTATCCGGGGTGCAGCCCCAGCATTTT. Encoded protein: CASSLSGVQPQHF.

The J gene is TRBJ1-1, the V gene TRBV29-1, with 10 bases fitting TRBD1. The CDR3 consists of 15 residues. Germline V CDR1 and CDR2: SQVTM, ANQGSEA. V lost 6 bases and J lost 5; bases outside the gene matches: 12. The DNA for the CDR3 is TGCAGCGTCCACGGAATTGACAGGGGGCGAACTGAAGCTTTCTTT. Protein sequence: CSVHGIDRGRTEAFF.

This clonotype came up many times. The rearrangement uses TRBV7-3 and TRBJ2-1; 10 bases fit TRBD1. The germline gives CDR1 SGHTA, CDR2 FQGTGA. Unmatched junction bases numbered 1, after V lost 4 bases and J lost 1 base. The CDR3 sequence is 15 residues long. Here the CDR3 DNA reads TGTGCCAGCAGCTCGGACAGGGGGTCCTACAATGAGCAGTTCTTC. This codes for CASSSDRGSYNEQFF.